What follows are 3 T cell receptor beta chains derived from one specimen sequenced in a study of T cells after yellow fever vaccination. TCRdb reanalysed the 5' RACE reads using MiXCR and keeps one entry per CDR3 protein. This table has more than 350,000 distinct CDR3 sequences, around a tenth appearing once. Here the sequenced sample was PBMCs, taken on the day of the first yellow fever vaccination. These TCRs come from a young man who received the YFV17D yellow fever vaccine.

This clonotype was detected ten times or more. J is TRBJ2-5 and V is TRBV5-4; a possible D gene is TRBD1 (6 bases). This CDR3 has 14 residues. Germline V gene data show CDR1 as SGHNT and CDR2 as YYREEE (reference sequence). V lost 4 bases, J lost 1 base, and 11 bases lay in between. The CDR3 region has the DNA TGTGCCAGCAGCCATTGGACAGTCCAAGAGACCCAGTACTTC. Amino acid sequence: CASSHWTVQETQYF.

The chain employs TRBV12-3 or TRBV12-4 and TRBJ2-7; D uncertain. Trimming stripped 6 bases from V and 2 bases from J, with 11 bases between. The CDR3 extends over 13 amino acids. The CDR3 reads CASSSPNTYEQYF. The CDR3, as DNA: TGTGCCAGCAGCTCACCCAATACCTACGAGCAGTACTTC.

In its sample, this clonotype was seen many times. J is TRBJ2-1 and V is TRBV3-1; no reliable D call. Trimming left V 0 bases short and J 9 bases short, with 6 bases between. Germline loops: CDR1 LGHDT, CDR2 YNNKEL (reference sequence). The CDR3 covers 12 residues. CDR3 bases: TGTGCCAGCAGCCAAGATCTGGGTGAGCAGTTCTTC. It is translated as CASSQDLGEQFF.